Shown below are 10 T cell receptor beta chains from a single sample sequenced in a study of blood T cells in healthy people across ages. With a J-beta primer mix and a sample-barcoded 5' primer, a second PCR ran about 6 to 11 cycles. TCRdb reanalysed the 5' RACE reads using MiXCR and keeps one entry per CDR3 protein. Altogether approximately 820,000 distinct CDR3 sequences are present, around 45% being singletons, with the ten largest covering nearly 20%. Specimen: blood. These receptors came from a man in his 60s in good health.

DNA of the CDR3: TGCGCCAGCAGGACTACGGGGAGCTCCTACAAGGAGCAGTACTTC. This gives the protein CASRTTGSSYKEQYF. This chain joins TRBV4-3 and TRBJ2-1; weak D call: TRBD2 (5 bases). The J call may be in error: the DNA end matches TRBJ2-7 better. Looked up from germline, CDR1 is LGHNA and CDR2 is YSLEER. This CDR3 spans 15 amino acids.

This clonotype occurred many times. The gene calls are TRBV10-3 and TRBJ2-7; D might be TRBD1 or TRBD2, each matching 5 bases. Germline V gives CDR1 ENHRY, CDR2 SYGVKD. V lost 7 bases to trimming and J lost 4 bases, with 8 bases between them. CDR3 length equals 11 residues. The CDR3 sequence is CAIMGEYEQYF. In DNA, the CDR3 is TGTGCCATCATGGGGGAATACGAGCAGTACTTC.

This clonotype has a single count. The V gene is TRBV14, the J gene TRBJ1-1; 8 bases match TRBD1. The length of the CDR3 is 13 residues. With V trimmed by 1 base and J by 9 bases, 4 bases remained unmatched. Germline assignment: CDR1 SGHDN and CDR2 FVKESK. CDR3 loop: CASSQVGTGQAFF. CDR3 coding DNA: TGTGCCAGCAGCCAAGTAGGGACAGGACAAGCTTTCTTT.

The sample holds a few counts of this clonotype. The rearrangement links TRBV10-3 to TRBJ2-5; TRBD2 matches at 7 bases. The germline CDR1 and CDR2 sequences are ENHRY and SYGVKD. Germline trimming cut 7 bases from V and 7 bases from J; bases unmatched to any gene: 9. This CDR3 region has 13 residues. CDR3 protein: CAIKDTGGGTQYF. The CDR3 nucleotides read TGTGCCATCAAAGATACTGGGGGGGGGACCCAGTACTTC.

This clonotype was observed a handful of times. The chain links TRBV7-2 to TRBJ2-1; 7 bases match TRBD1. Per the germline V gene, CDR1 is SGHTA and CDR2 is FQGNSA. CDR3 length equals 15 residues. With V trimmed by 6 bases and J by 9 bases, 14 bases remained unmatched. CDR3 sequence: CASRQSGQLTGEQFF. The CDR3 DNA reads TGTGCCAGCAGGCAATCGGGACAGTTAACTGGTGAGCAGTTCTTC.

The chain joins TRBV30 to TRBJ2-5; D tentatively fits TRBD1 or TRBD2 (5 bases each). The CDR3 is made up of 12 amino acids. V was trimmed by 5 bases and J by 4 bases, leaving 11 bases between them. Germline V gene data show CDR1 as GTSNPN and CDR2 as SVGIG (reference sequence). CDR3 bases: TGTGCCTGGGGGGGTCAGGGAGAGACCCAGTACTTC. Translation gives CAWGGQGETQYF.

This clonotype has only a few counts. One end of the junction varies from germline; a read error may be responsible. The chain combines TRBV7-9 with TRBJ1-1; D gene uncertain. CDR1 is SEHNR, CDR2 FQNEAQ, per germline (reference sequence). The CDR3 is 14 amino acids. The chain's CDR3 is CASSLPGGNTEAFF. CDR3 nucleotide sequence: TGCGCCAGCAGCCTTCCGGGAGGGAACACTGAAGCTTTCTTT.

There are a few counts of this clonotype. J is TRBJ2-5 and V is TRBV12-3 or TRBV12-4; D is possibly TRBD1 or TRBD2 (5 bases each). CDR3 length equals 13 residues. V was trimmed by 6 bases and J by 5 bases, leaving 13 bases between them. CDR3 sequence reads: CASRPTAEETQYF. The CDR3 nucleotides read TGTGCCAGCAGGCCGACAGCGGAGGAGACCCAGTACTTC.

The chain links TRBV30 to TRBJ2-6, with D uncertain. Trimming pared 1 base from V and 3 bases from J, leaving 7 bases between. CDR1 is GTSNPN, CDR2 SVGIG, per germline (reference sequence). This CDR3 spans 14 amino acids. CDR3 sequence (DNA): TGTGCCTGGAGTGAACAGCTTGGGGCCAACGTCCTGACTTTC. Its translation is CAWSEQLGANVLTF.

This clonotype was seen only a few times. The V call is TRBV6-5, the J call TRBJ2-7; 9 bases are a match to TRBD1. This CDR3 spans 16 amino acids. V lost 4 bases to trimming and J lost 0 bases; unmatched junction nucleotides: 7. The germline V gene has CDR1 MNHEY and CDR2 SVGAGI. CDR3 protein: CASSSLGTGSSYEQYF. CDR3 bases: TGTGCCAGCAGTTCTCTCGGGACAGGGAGCTCCTACGAGCAGTACTTC.